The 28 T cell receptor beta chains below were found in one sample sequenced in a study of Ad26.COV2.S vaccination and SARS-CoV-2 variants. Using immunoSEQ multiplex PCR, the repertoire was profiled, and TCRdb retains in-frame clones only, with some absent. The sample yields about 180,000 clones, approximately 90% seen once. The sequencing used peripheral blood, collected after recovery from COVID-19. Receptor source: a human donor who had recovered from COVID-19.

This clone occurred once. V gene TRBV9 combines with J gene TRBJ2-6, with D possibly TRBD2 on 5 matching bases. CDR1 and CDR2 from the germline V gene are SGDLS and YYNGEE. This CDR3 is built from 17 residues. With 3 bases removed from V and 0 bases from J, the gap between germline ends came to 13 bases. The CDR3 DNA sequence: TGTGCCAGCAGCGGCGGGTGGTATAGCTCTGGGGCCAACGTCCTGACTTTC. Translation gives CASSGGWYSSGANVLTF.

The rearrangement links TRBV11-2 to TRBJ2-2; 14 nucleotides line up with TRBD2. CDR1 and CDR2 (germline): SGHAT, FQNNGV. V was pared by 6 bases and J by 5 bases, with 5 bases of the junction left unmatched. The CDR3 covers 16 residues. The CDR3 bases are TGTGCCAGCAGTTCCGGGACTAGCGGGGGAACCGGGGAGCTGTTTTTT. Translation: CASSSGTSGGTGELFF.

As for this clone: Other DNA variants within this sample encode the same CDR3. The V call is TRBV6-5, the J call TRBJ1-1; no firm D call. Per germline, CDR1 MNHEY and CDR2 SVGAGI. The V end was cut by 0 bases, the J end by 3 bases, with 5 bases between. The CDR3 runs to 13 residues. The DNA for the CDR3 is TGTGCCAGCAGTTACTCGAGGGACACTGAAGCTTTCTTT. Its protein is CASSYSRDTEAFF.

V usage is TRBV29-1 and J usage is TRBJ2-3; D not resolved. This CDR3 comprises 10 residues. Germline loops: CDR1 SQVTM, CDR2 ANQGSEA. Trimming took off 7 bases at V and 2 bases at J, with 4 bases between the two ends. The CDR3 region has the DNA TGCAGCGGGTTCACAGATACGCAGTATTTT. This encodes CSGFTDTQYF.

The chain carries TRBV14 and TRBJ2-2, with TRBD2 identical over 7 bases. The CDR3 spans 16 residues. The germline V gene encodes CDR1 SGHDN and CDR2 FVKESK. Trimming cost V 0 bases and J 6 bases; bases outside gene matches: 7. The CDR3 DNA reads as TGTGCCAGCAGCCAAGAGGTGGGAGGGCCGCCCGGGGAGCTGTTTTTT. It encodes CASSQEVGGPPGELFF.

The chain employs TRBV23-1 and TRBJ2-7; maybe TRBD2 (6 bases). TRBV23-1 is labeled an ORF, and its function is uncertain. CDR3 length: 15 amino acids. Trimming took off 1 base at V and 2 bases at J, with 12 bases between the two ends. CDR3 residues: CASSQWGVAPYEQYF. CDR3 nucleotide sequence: TGCGCCAGCAGTCAATGGGGGGTAGCTCCCTACGAGCAGTACTTC.

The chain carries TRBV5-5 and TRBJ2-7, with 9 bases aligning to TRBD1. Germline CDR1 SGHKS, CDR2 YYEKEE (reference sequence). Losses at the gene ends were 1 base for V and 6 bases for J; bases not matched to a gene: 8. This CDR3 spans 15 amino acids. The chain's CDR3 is CASSLNRGPLREQYF. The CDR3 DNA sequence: TGTGCCAGCAGCTTGAACAGGGGGCCCCTCCGCGAGCAGTACTTC.

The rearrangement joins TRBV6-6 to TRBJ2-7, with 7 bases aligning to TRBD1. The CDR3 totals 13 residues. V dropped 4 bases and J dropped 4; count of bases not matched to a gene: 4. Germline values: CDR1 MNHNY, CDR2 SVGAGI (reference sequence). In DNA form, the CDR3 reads TGTGCCAGCAGTTTCGCAGGGGGATACGAGCAGTACTTC. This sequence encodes CASSFAGGYEQYF.

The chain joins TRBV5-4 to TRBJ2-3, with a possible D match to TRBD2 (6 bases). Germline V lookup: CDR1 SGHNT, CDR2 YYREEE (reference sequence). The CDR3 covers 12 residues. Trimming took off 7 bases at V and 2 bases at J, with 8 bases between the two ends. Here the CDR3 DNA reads TGTGCCAGCCGGCGGGACACAGATACGCAGTATTTT. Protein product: CASRRDTDTQYF. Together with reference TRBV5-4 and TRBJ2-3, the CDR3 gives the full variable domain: ETGVTQSPTHLIKTRGQQVTLRCSSQSGHNTVSWYQQALGQGPQFIFQYYREEENGRGNFPPRFSGLQFPNYSSELNVNALELDDSALYLCASRRDTDTQYFGPGTRLTVL.

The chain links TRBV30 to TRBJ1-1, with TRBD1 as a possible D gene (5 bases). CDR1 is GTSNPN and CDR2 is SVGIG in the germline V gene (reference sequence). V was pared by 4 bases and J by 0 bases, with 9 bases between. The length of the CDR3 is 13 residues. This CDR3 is CAWTGVMNTEAFF. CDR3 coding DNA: TGTGCCTGGACGGGGGTTATGAACACTGAAGCTTTCTTT.

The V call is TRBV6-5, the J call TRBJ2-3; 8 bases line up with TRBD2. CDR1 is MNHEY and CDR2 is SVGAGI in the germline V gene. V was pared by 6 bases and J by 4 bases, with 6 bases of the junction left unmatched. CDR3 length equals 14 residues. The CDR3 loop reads CASSRGGGADTQYF. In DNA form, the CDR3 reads TGTGCCAGCAGCCGGGGGGGCGGCGCAGATACGCAGTATTTT.

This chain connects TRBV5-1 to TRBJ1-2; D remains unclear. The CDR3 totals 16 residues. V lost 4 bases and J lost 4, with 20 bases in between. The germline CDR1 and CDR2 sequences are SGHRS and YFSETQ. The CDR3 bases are TGCGCCAGCAGCATTGGACCGCGCACGCTACTCTATGGCTACACCTTC. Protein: CASSIGPRTLLYGYTF.

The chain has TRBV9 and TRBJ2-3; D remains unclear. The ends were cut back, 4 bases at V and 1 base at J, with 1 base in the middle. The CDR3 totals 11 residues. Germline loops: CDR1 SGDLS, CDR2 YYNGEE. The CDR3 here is CASSRTDTQYF. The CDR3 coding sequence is TGTGCCAGCAGCCGCACAGATACGCAGTATTTT.

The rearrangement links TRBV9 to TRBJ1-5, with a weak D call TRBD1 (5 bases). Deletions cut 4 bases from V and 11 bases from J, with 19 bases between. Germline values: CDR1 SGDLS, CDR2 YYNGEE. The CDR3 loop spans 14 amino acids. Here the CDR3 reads CASSPSTGREAQHF. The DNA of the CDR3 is TGTGCCAGCAGCCCATCTACGGGGCGAGAGGCCCAGCATTTT.

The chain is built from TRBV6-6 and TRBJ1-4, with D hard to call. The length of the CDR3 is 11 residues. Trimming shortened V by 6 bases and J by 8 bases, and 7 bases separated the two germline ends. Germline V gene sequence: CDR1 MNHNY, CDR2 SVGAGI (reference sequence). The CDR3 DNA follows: TGTGCCAGCAGCCCCGAAGAAAAACTGTTTTTT. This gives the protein CASSPEEKLFF.

The CDR3 region is CASSQDLASEAGELFF. The CDR3 region has the DNA TGTGCCAGCAGCCAAGATCTGGCTAGCGAGGCCGGGGAGCTGTTTTTT. The genes are TRBV3-1 (or the pseudogene TRBV3-2) and TRBJ2-2; TRBD2 might be the D (6 bases). V lost 0 bases and J 6 bases, leaving 14 bases between the germline ends. The CDR3 loop spans 16 amino acids. Germline CDR1 LGHDT, CDR2 YNNKEL (reference sequence).

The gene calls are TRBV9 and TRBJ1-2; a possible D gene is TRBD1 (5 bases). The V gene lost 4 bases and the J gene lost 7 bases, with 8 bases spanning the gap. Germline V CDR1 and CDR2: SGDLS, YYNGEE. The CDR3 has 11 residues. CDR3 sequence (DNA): TGTGCCAGCAGCCTAAGGGGTGGCTACACCTTC. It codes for CASSLRGGYTF.

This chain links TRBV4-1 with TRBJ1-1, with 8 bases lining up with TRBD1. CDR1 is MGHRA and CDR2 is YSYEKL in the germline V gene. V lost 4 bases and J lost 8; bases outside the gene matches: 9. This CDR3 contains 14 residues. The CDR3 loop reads CASSPSNRDREAFF. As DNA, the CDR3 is TGCGCCAGCAGCCCCTCGAACCGGGACAGGGAAGCTTTCTTT.

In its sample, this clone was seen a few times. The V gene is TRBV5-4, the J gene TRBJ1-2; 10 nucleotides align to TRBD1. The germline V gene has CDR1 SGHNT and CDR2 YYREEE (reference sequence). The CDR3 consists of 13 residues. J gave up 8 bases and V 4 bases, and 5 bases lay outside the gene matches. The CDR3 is CASSAGTGDGYTF. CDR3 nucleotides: TGTGCCAGCAGCGCCGGGACAGGGGACGGCTACACCTTC.

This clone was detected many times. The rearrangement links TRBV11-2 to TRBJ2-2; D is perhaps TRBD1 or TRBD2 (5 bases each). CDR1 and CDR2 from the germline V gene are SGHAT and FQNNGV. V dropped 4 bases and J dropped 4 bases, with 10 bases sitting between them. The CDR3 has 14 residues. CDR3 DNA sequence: TGTGCCAGCAGCTGGGACCGCAGCACCGGGGAGCTGTTTTTT. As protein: CASSWDRSTGELFF.

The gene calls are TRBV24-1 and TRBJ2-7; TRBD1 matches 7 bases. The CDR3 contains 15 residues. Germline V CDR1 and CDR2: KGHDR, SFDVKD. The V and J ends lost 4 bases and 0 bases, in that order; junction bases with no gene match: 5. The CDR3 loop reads CATSDPGGDSYEQYF. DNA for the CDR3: TGTGCCACCAGTGACCCAGGGGGAGACTCCTACGAGCAGTACTTC.

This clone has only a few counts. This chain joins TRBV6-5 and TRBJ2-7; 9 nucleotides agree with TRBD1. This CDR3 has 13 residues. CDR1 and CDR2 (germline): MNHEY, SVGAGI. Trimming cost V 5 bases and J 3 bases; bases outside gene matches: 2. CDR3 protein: CASSTGGGYEQYF. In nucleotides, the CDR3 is TGTGCCAGCAGTACAGGGGGCGGCTACGAGCAGTACTTC.

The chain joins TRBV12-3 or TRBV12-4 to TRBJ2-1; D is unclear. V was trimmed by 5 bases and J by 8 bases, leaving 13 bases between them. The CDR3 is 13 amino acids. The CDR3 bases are TGTGCCAGCAGTCCCGGGCCCGGCTATGAGCAGTTCTTC. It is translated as CASSPGPGYEQFF.

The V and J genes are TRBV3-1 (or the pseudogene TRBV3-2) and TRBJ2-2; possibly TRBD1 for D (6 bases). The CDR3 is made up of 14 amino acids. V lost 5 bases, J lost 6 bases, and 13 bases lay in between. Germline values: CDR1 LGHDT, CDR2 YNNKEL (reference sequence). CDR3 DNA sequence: TGTGCCAGCAGCGCACAGGGCCCTCCCGGGGAGCTGTTTTTT. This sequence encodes CASSAQGPPGELFF.

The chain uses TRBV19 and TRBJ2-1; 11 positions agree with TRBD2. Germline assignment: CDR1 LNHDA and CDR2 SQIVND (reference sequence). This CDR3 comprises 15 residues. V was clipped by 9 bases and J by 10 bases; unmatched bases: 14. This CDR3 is CASRPGTSGWGEQFF. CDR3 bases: TGTGCCAGCCGCCCCGGGACTAGCGGCTGGGGGGAGCAGTTCTTC.

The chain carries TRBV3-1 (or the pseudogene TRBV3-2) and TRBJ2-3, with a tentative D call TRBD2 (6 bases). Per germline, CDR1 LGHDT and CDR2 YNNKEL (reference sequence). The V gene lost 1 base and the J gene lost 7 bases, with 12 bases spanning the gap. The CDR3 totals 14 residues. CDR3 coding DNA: TGTGCCAGCAGCCAAGTCGTGGAGGGGAATACGCAGTATTTT. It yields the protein CASSQVVEGNTQYF.

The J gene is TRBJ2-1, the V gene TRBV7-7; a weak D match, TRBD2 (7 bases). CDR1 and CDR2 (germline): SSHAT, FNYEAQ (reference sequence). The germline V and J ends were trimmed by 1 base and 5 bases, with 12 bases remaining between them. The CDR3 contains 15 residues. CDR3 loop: CASSLEGGGNNEQFF. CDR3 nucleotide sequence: TGTGCCAGCAGCTTAGAAGGGGGAGGGAACAATGAGCAGTTCTTC.

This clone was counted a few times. The CDR3: CASSQEERLAGEKYF. CDR3 DNA: TGTGCCAGCAGCCAAGAGGAGAGACTAGCGGGAGAGAAGTACTTC. The chain employs TRBV3-1 (or the pseudogene TRBV3-2) and TRBJ2-7, with TRBD2 identical over 12 bases. Germline V gene lookup returns CDR1 LGHDT and CDR2 YNNKEL (reference sequence). The CDR3 loop spans 15 amino acids. The junction had 8 bases not matched to a gene; V was cut back by 0 bases and J by 11 bases.